This TCR beta chain came from a study of blood T cell repertoires in COVID-19. About the study: Spain, Italy and the United States supplied samples that represented acute and convalescent COVID-19.

Germline-derived CDR1 and CDR2 are SNHLY and FYNNEI. The CDR3 extends over 16 amino acids. V lost 5 bases and J lost 3, with 16 bases in between. Original methodology: Reference gene primer amplification in the assay estimated nucleated cell counts. Profiling relied on immunoSEQ multiplex PCR, and the TCRdb table lists in-frame clones only, not all of them. The V and J calls and clone size were taken over from that table, and D and trimming were inferred from the DNA. This table has 130,000 to 150,000 clones, more than 80% appearing once. This clonotype was obtained from a human donor in a cohort sampled during active COVID-19. Sequencing was done on a sample of peripheral blood. The chain has TRBV2 and TRBJ1-4, with D unresolved. CDR3 coding DNA: TGTGCCAGCAGTCCCTATGGAGTCCCGTCTAATGAAAAACTGTTTTTT. It codes for CASSPYGVPSNEKLFF.